Sequencing of this T cell receptor (beta chain) was carried out in a study of PD-L1 blockade in urothelial cancer. About the research overall: Of some 29 patients, some 24 were males with bladder-origin urothelial cancer. Of prior chemotherapy regimens, patients had received between 0 and 3. Study observations and caveats: Tumor-associated TCR clones expanded more in blood at 3 weeks in patients with durable benefit.

With 5 bases clipped from V and 6 bases from J, the junction kept 12 bases outside the gene matches. Germline V gene data show CDR1 as SGHNT and CDR2 as YENEEA. CDR3 size: 15 residues. Points on this clone: Its antigen is not identified.

Time point described: pretreatment peripheral blood. Generated by immunoSEQ multiplex PCR, the TCRdb table keeps only in-frame clones and is missing some. The data show some 52,000 clones, about 68% seen once. Sequencing used PBMCs, obtained around atezolizumab (anti-PD-L1) treatment. The chain employs TRBV11-3 and TRBJ1-2; 7 bases fit TRBD1. This TCR was sampled from a man in his 70s with urothelial cancer. In nucleotides, the CDR3 is TGTGCCAGCAGCGGCCGGTCAACAGGGGCCGATGGCTACACCTTC. Residues: CASSGRSTGADGYTF.